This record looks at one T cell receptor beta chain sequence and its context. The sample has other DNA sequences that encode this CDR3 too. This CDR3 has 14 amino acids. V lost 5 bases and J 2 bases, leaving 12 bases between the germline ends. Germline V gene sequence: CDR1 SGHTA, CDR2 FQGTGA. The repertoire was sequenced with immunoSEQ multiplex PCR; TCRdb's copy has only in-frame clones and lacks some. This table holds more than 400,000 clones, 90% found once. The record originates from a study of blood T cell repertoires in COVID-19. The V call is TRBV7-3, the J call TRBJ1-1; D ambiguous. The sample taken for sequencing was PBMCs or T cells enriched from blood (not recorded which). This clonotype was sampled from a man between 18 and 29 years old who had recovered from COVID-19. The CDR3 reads CASSPGAGNTEAFF. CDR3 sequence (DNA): TGTGCCAGCAGCCCGGGAGCAGGTAACACTGAAGCTTTCTTT.